The T cell receptor (beta chain) described here comes from a study of blood T cell repertoires in COVID-19. Study context: The United States, Italy and Spain provided the acute and convalescent COVID-19 samples. PBMCs, B-cell-depleted T cells, or T cells provided the cDNA or gDNA that made up the material.

Participants were aged roughly 18 to 100 years from 24 US areas. Clinical history as reported by participants underpinned cohort assignment. Profiled with immunoSEQ multiplex PCR; TCRdb holds only in-frame clones, not every one. The sample includes a few hundred thousand clones, 70% to 90% seen only once; the top ten take more than 1%. The clonotype comes from a woman between 40 and 50 years old with acute COVID-19. The sequenced sample consisted of PBMCs or T cells enriched from blood (not recorded which).

CDR3 DNA: TGCGCCAGCAGTGAGGGACTTGCCGGGGAGCTGTTTTTT. Translated: CASSEGLAGELFF. The chain employs TRBV10-1 and TRBJ2-2; weak D call: TRBD2 (5 bases). V was clipped by 2 bases and J by 6 bases, with 7 bases between them. CDR3 length: 13 residues. Germline V CDR1 and CDR2: WNHNN, SYGVQD (reference sequence).